The sequence of this TCR beta chain was determined in a study of technical replicates of blood from a few donors (dated by TCRdb to about 2017). As for this clone: It has no known antigen specificity. There are no base qualities to consult, and no much larger clone falls within one base.

The library was made by the immunoSEQ multiplex PCR assay. TCRdb's version of the immuneACCESS table is confined to in-frame rearrangements and falls short of the full clone set. An unresolved V gene accounts for under half of the shortfall where checked; the remainder is of unknown origin. Recorded for this sample are under 85,000 clones; more than 85% of them occurred a single time. The biggest ten clones account for roughly 0.37% of the sample. Trimming takes 5 bases from V and 6 bases from J, and the germline ends sit 6 bases apart. Measured from the cysteine to the phenylalanine, the CDR3 is 11 residues long. CDR3 DNA is the only sequence kept; it has 33 bases, read in frame from the first base. Reading the germline V gene gives CDR1 MDHEN and CDR2 SYDVKM.

The sequence was collected from a human donor in good health. Some clones in this sample may be carry-over from other donors' samples. In this chain, TRBV28 is recombined with TRBJ2-3, with the D gene not confidently named. The specimen was T cells isolated from PBMCs. The CDR3 reads CASSERDTQYF. The DNA sequence is TGTGCCAGCAGTGAGAGGGATACGCAGTATTTT.